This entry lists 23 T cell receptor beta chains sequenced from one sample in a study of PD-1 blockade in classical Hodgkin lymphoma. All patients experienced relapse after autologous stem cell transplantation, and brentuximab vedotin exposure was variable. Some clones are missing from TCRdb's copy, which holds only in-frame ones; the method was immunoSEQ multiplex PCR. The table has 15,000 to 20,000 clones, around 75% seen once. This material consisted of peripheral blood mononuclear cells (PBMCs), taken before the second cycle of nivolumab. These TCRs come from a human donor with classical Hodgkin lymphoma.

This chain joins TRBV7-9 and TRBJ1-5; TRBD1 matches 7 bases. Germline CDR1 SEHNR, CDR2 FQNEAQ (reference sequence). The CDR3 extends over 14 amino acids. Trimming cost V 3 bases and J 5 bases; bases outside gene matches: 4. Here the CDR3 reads CASSFGTADQPQHF. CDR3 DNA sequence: TGTGCCAGCAGCTTCGGGACAGCGGATCAGCCCCAGCATTTT.

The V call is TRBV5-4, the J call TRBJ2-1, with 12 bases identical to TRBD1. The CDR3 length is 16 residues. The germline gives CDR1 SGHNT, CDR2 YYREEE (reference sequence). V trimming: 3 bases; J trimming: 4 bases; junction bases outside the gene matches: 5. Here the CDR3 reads CASSSGQGASYNEQFF. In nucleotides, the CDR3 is TGTGCCAGCAGCTCGGGACAGGGGGCTAGTTACAATGAGCAGTTCTTC.

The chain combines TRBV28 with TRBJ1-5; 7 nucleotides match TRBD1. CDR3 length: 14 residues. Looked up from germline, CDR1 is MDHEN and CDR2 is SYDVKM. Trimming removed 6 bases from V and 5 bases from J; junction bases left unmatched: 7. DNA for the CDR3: TGTGCCAGCAGACAGGGGTTGAAGGATCAGCCCCAGCATTTT. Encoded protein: CASRQGLKDQPQHF.

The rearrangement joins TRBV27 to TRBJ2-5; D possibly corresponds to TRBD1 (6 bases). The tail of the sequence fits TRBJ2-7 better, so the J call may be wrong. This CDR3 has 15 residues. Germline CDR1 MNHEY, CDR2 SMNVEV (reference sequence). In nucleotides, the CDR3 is TGTGCCAGCGGCATGTTTGGACAGACTCGCTACGAGCAGTACTTC. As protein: CASGMFGQTRYEQYF.

The CDR3 DNA is TGTGCCAGTAGCCCCCCGACAGGGCTCTATGGCTACACCTTC. Translated, it gives CASSPPTGLYGYTF. V and J are TRBV19 and TRBJ1-2, with 7 nucleotides matching TRBD1. The V gene end was trimmed by 6 bases and the J gene end by 4 bases; junction bases not matched to a gene: 8. The CDR3 runs 14 residues. The V gene's germline CDR1 is LNHDA and CDR2 SQIVND (reference sequence).

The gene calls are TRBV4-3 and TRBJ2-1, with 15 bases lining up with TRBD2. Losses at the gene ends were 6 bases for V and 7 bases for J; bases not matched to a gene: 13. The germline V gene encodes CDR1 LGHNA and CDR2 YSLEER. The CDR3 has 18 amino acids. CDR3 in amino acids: CASSPGTSGGLLGNEQFF. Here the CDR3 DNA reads TGCGCCAGCAGTCCCGGGACTAGCGGGGGGCTTCTTGGGAATGAGCAGTTCTTC.

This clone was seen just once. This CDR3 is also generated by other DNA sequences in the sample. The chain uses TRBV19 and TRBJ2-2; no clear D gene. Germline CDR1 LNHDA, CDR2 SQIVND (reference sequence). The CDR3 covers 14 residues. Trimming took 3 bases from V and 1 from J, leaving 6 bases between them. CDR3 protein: CASSISRNTGELFF. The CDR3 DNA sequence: TGTGCCAGTAGTATCTCAAGGAACACCGGGGAGCTGTTTTTT. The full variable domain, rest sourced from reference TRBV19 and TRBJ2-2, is DGGITQSPKYLFRKEGQNVTLSCEQNLNHDAMYWYRQDPGQGLRLIYYSQIVNDFQKGDIAEGYSVSREKKESFPLTVTSAQKNPTAFYLCASSISRNTGELFFGEGSRLTVL.

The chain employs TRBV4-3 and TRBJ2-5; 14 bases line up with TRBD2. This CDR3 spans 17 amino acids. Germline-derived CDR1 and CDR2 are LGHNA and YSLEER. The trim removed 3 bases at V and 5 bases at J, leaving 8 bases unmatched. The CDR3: CASSQVPGLAGEETQYF. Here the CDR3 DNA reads TGCGCCAGCAGCCAGGTCCCGGGACTAGCGGGGGAGGAGACCCAGTACTTC.

The CDR3 is CASSLGTGSGNTIYF. In DNA, the CDR3 is TGTGCCAGCAGCCTAGGGACAGGCTCTGGAAACACCATATATTTT. J is TRBJ1-3 and V is TRBV7-2; 8 bases are a match to TRBD1. CDR1 and CDR2 (germline): SGHTA, FQGNSA. J lost 0 bases, V lost 5 bases, and 3 bases had no gene match. The CDR3 is 15 amino acids. The whole variable domain, remainder taken from reference TRBV7-2 and TRBJ1-3, is GAGVSQSPSNKVTEKGKDVELRCDPISGHTALYWYRQSLGQGLEFLIYFQGNSAPDKSGLPSDRFSAERTGGSVSTLTIQRTQQEDSAVYLCASSLGTGSGNTIYFGEGSWLTVV.

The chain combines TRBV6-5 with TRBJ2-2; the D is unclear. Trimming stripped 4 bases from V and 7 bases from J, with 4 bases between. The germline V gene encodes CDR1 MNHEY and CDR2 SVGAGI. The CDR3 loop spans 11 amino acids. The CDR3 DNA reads TGTGCCAGCAGTTTTAGCGGGGAGCTGTTTTTT. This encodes CASSFSGELFF.

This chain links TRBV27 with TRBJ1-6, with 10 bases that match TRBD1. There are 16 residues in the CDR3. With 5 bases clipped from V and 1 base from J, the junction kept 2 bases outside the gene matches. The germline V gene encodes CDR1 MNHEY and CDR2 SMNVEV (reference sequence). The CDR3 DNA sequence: TGTGCCAGCAGTGGGGGACAGGGGTCCTATAATTCACCCCTCCACTTT. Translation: CASSGGQGSYNSPLHF.

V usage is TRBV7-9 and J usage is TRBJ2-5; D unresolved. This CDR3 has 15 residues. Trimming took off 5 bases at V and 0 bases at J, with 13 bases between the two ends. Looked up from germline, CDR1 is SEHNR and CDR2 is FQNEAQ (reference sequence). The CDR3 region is CASSRGWTYQETQYF. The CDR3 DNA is TGTGCCAGCAGCCGAGGCTGGACGTACCAAGAGACCCAGTACTTC.

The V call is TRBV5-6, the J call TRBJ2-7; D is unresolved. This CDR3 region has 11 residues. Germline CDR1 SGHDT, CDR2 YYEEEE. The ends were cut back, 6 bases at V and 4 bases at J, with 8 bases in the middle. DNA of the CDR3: TGTGCCAGCACCTTCGGTTACGAGCAGTACTTC. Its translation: CASTFGYEQYF.

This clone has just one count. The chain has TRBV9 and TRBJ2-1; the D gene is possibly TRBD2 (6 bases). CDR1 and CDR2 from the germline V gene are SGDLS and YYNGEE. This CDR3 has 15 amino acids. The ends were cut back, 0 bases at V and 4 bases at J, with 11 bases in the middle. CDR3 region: CASSVDGGEYNEQFF. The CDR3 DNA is TGTGCCAGCAGCGTAGACGGGGGTGAATACAATGAGCAGTTCTTC. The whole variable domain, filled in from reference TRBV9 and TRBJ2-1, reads DSGVTQTPKHLITATGQRVTLRCSPRSGDLSVYWYQQSLDQGLQFLIQYYNGEERAKGNILERFSAQQFPDLHSELNLSSLELGDSALYFCASSVDGGEYNEQFFGPGTRLTVL.

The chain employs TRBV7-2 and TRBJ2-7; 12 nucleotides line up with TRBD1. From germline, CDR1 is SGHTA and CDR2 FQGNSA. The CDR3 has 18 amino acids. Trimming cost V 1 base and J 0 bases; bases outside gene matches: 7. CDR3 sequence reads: CASSLDGTGGFSSYEQYF. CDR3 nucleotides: TGTGCCAGCAGCTTAGACGGGACAGGGGGCTTTAGCTCCTACGAGCAGTACTTC.

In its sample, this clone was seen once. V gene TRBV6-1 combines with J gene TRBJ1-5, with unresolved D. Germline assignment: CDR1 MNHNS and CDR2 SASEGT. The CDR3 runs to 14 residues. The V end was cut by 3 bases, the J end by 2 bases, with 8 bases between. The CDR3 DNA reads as TGTGCCAGCAGTGAGGGGTTGGGCAATCAGCCCCAGCATTTT. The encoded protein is CASSEGLGNQPQHF.

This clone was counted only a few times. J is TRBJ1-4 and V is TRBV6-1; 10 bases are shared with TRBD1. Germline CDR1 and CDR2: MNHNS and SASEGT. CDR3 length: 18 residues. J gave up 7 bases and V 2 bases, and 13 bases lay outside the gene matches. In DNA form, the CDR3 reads TGTGCCAGCAGTGAACCTCGGACAGGGGGAAGATATTTTGAAAAACTGTTTTTT. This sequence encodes CASSEPRTGGRYFEKLFF.

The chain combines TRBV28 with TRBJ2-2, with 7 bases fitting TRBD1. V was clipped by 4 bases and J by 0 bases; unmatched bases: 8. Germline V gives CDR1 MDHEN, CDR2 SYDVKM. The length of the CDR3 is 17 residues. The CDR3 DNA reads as TGTGCCAGCAGTTCGCCACAGGGGCCAACGAACACCGGGGAGCTGTTTTTT. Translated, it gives CASSSPQGPTNTGELFF. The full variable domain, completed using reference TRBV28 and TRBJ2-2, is DVKVTQSSRYLVKRTGEKVFLECVQDMDHENMFWYRQDPGLGLRLIYFSYDVKMKEKGDIPEGYSVSREKKERFSLILESASTNQTSMYLCASSSPQGPTNTGELFFGEGSRLTVL.

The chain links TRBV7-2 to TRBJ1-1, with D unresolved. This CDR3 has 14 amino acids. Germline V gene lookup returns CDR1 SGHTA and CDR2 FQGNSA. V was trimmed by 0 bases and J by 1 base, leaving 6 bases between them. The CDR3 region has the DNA TGTGCCAGCAGCTTAGCGCGGGGGAACACTGAAGCTTTCTTT. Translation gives CASSLARGNTEAFF.

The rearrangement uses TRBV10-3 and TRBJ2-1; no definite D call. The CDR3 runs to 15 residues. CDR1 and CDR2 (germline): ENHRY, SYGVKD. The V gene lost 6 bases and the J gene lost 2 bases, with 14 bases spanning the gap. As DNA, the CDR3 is TGTGCCATCAGCTCCCTCGTGGCCCCCTACAATGAGCAGTTCTTC. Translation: CAISSLVAPYNEQFF.

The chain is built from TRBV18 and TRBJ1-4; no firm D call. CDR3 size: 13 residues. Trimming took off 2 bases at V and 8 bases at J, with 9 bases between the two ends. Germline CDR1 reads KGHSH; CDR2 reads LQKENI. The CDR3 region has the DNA TGTGCCAGCTCACCAAAGGCAGACGAAAAACTGTTTTTT. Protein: CASSPKADEKLFF.

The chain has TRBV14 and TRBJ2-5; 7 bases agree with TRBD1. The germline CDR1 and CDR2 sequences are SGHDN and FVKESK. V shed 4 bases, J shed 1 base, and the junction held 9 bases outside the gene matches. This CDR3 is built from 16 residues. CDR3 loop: CASSRLSTGIQETQYF. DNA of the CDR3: TGTGCCAGCAGCCGACTATCGACAGGGATCCAAGAGACCCAGTACTTC.

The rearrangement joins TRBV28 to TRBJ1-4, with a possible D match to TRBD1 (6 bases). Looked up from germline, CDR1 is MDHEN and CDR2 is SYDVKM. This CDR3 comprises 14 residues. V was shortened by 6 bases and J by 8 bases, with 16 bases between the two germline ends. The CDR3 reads CASSLPGAEEKLFF. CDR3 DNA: TGTGCCAGCAGCCTTCCAGGGGCTGAGGAAAAACTGTTTTTT.